The 26 T cell receptor beta chains below all came from one sample that was sequenced in a study of Graves' ophthalmopathy and Graves' hyperthyroidism. Using RNA transcripts, the TCR beta CDR3 regions were amplified. The first round was an RT-PCR with HTBI primers, and the second round was a multiplex PCR. Via MiXCR, TCRdb re-called the multiplex PCR reads, giving one row per CDR3 protein. The data show hundreds of thousands of distinct CDR3 sequences, about 20% seen once. What was sequenced was peripheral blood. These TCRs come from a young woman with stable Graves' hyperthyroidism. Some clones in this sample may be carry-over from other donors' samples.

As for this clonotype: Just one base apart from a much larger clone, this may be a read error. The chain recombines TRBV6-9 with TRBJ1-6; D may be TRBD1 (6 bases). CDR1 is MNHGY, CDR2 SVAAGI, per germline. CDR3 size: 12 residues. The CDR3 coding sequence is TGTGGCAGCAGTTACAGGGATTCACCCCTCCACTTT. Protein product: CGSSYRDSPLHF.

The sample holds one count of this clonotype. This chain connects TRBV6-5 to TRBJ1-2; D remains ambiguous. This CDR3 contains 13 residues. Germline values: CDR1 MNHEY, CDR2 SVGAGI. V was trimmed by 2 bases and J by 4 bases, leaving 8 bases between them. CDR3 in DNA: TGTGCCAGCAGTTACAAGTCTGCCTATGGCTACACCTTC. Its translation: CASSYKSAYGYTF.

This chain connects TRBV6-1 to TRBJ1-2; D perhaps matches TRBD1 (6 bases). V shed 1 base and J shed 4 bases, with 10 bases lying between them. CDR3 length equals 14 residues. Germline CDR1 and CDR2: MNHNS and SASEGT. The CDR3 protein is CASSEVGGSYGYTF. Here the CDR3 DNA reads TGTGCCAGCAGTGAAGTGGGGGGCAGCTATGGCTACACCTTC.

This clonotype was counted a few times. This chain uses TRBV6-5 with TRBJ1-2, with unresolved D. Germline CDR1 MNHEY, CDR2 SVGAGI. CDR3 length: 14 amino acids. Trimming took 5 bases from V and 1 from J, leaving 11 bases between them. For the CDR3, the DNA is TGTGCCAGCAGTCACCAAGTGGATAACTATGGCTACACCTTC. Translation: CASSHQVDNYGYTF.

The genes are TRBV12-3 or TRBV12-4 and TRBJ1-1; no clear D gene. Trimming took off 1 base at V and 3 bases at J, with 15 bases between the two ends. The CDR3 has 16 residues. The CDR3 is CASSLDYGREDTEAFF. The CDR3 DNA reads TGTGCCAGCAGTTTAGATTACGGGAGGGAGGACACTGAAGCTTTCTTT.

This clonotype occurred many times. The chain carries TRBV12-3 or TRBV12-4 and TRBJ1-1; maybe TRBD1 (5 bases). V lost 6 bases to trimming and J lost 0 bases, with 11 bases between them. The CDR3 covers 14 residues. CDR3 nucleotide sequence: TGTGCCAGCAGAGTGGGGGGGTTGAACACTGAAGCTTTCTTT. Translating it yields CASRVGGLNTEAFF.

This clonotype was counted between two and nine times. The chain recombines TRBV10-3 with TRBJ1-1; no clear D gene. Germline CDR1 is ENHRY and CDR2 is SYGVKD. Trimming left V 6 bases short and J 1 base short, with 9 bases between. The CDR3 length is 13 residues. The CDR3 nucleotides read TGTGCCATCAGGGCCGAGGGGAACACTGAAGCTTTCTTT. Its protein is CAIRAEGNTEAFF.

At least ten counts were recorded for this clonotype. The gene calls are TRBV2 and TRBJ1-5; weak D call: TRBD1 (5 bases). Trimming stripped 6 bases from V and 3 bases from J, with 9 bases between. The germline gives CDR1 SNHLY, CDR2 FYNNEI. CDR3 length: 13 amino acids. The CDR3 spells CASSAGVNQPQHF. The CDR3 DNA reads as TGTGCCAGCAGCGCGGGGGTCAATCAGCCCCAGCATTTT.

The rearrangement uses TRBV5-5 and TRBJ2-2; a weak D match, TRBD2 (7 bases). CDR1 is SGHKS, CDR2 YYEKEE, per germline (reference sequence). The CDR3 loop spans 16 amino acids. V lost 3 bases and J 5 bases, leaving 17 bases between the germline ends. CDR3 residues: CASSWEGTPRTGELFF. Here the CDR3 DNA reads TGTGCCAGCAGCTGGGAGGGGACACCCCGGACCGGGGAGCTGTTTTTT.

Notes on this clonotype: Relative to the germline gene, one junction end is altered; a read error may explain this. The chain is built from TRBV5-1 and TRBJ2-4, with 8 bases matching TRBD1. This CDR3 comprises 15 residues. Germline-derived CDR1 and CDR2 are SGHRS and YFSETQ. The CDR3 region is CASSIQGGGKNIKYF. CDR3 DNA: TGCGCCAGCAGCATACAGGGGGGTGGCAAAAACATTAAGTACTTC.

This clonotype was picked up a small number of times. The chain couples TRBV18 to TRBJ2-7, with 7 nucleotides matching TRBD1. The germline CDR1 and CDR2 sequences are KGHSH and LQKENI. The CDR3 contains 13 residues. Trimming took 8 bases from V and 3 from J; bases not matched to a gene: 7. The CDR3: CASGRDSLYEQYF. CDR3 DNA: TGTGCCAGCGGACGGGACAGCCTCTACGAGCAGTACTTC. Using reference TRBV18 and TRBJ2-7 for the parts outside the CDR3, the full variable domain is NAGVMQNPRHLVRRRGQEARLRCSPMKGHSHVYWYRQLPEEGLKFMVYLQKENIIDESGMPKERFSAEFPKEGPSILRIQQVVRGDSAAYFCASGRDSLYEQYFGPGTRLTVT.

J is TRBJ1-1 and V is TRBV20-1; D gene uncertain. V was trimmed by 3 bases and J by 2 bases, leaving 13 bases between them. Per germline, CDR1 DFQATT and CDR2 SNEGSKA (reference sequence). The CDR3 covers 14 residues. The CDR3 DNA sequence: TGCAGTGCTAGGTCTAGGGTACTTAACACTGAAGCTTTCTTT. Translated, it gives CSARSRVLNTEAFF.

This clonotype was recorded at least ten times. V gene TRBV12-3 or TRBV12-4 combines with J gene TRBJ1-2; TRBD1 matches 7 bases. V was pared by 4 bases and J by 8 bases, with 10 bases of the junction left unmatched. The CDR3 has 14 residues. For the CDR3, the DNA is TGTGCCAGCAGTTCCTCGGGACAGTCGAAGGGCTACACCTTC. Protein product: CASSSSGQSKGYTF.

This clonotype was seen ten or more times. J is TRBJ1-1 and V is TRBV7-3, with 9 positions matching TRBD1. Germline CDR1 reads SGHTA; CDR2 reads FQGTGA. The CDR3 sequence is 18 residues long. V shed 5 bases and J 5 bases; nucleotides not matched to a gene: 18. Here the CDR3 reads CASSPGAALQGAHTEAFF. The CDR3 nucleotides are TGTGCCAGCAGCCCAGGCGCGGCACTACAGGGGGCGCATACTGAAGCTTTCTTT.

This clonotype was found a few times. V is TRBV14 and J is TRBJ1-6; a possible D gene is TRBD1 (5 bases). With 8 bases removed from V and 6 bases from J, the gap between germline ends came to 11 bases. From germline, CDR1 is SGHDN and CDR2 FVKESK. This CDR3 contains 13 residues. As DNA, the CDR3 is TGTGCCAGCCGATGGGGCGGTAATTCACCCCTCCACTTT. Protein: CASRWGGNSPLHF.

The chain employs TRBV6-1 and TRBJ2-7; either TRBD1 or TRBD2 may supply D (5 bases each). This CDR3 region has 15 residues. Germline V gene lookup returns CDR1 MNHNS and CDR2 SASEGT. Between the trimmed V and J ends, which lost 7 bases and 0 bases, there was a span of 16 bases. The CDR3 DNA reads TGTGCCAGCACCCTTGAGGGGCTGGGCTCCTACGAGCAGTACTTC. This encodes CASTLEGLGSYEQYF.

This clonotype was recorded many times. The gene calls are TRBV30 and TRBJ2-7; 7 bases line up with TRBD1. Looked up from germline, CDR1 is GTSNPN and CDR2 is SVGIG (reference sequence). V trimming: 3 bases; J trimming: 3 bases; junction bases outside the gene matches: 11. The CDR3 runs to 15 residues. For the CDR3, the DNA is TGTGCCTGGAGCAGAGCAGGACAGGAGTACTACGAGCAGTACTTC. This gives the protein CAWSRAGQEYYEQYF.

The rearrangement links TRBV7-8 to TRBJ2-7, with D possibly TRBD1 on 5 matching bases. This CDR3 contains 15 residues. CDR1 SGHVS and CDR2 FQNEAQ come from the germline V gene. V lost 5 bases and J 1 base, leaving 15 bases between the germline ends. The CDR3 region is CASSVMTALSYEQYF. The CDR3 DNA follows: TGTGCCAGCAGCGTTATGACAGCGTTATCCTACGAGCAGTACTTC.

This clonotype appeared a few times. V usage is TRBV7-2 and J usage is TRBJ2-7; 7 nucleotides line up with TRBD2. V lost 8 bases to trimming and J lost 6 bases; unmatched junction nucleotides: 10. CDR3 length: 13 amino acids. The V gene's germline CDR1 is SGHTA and CDR2 FQGNSA. CDR3 protein: CASLRGRAGEQYF. The CDR3, as DNA: TGTGCCAGCCTTAGAGGGAGGGCCGGCGAGCAGTACTTC.

The chain joins TRBV2 to TRBJ1-3; weak D call: TRBD1 (5 bases). This CDR3 has 12 residues. Germline V lookup: CDR1 SNHLY, CDR2 FYNNEI. Trimming took off 7 bases at V and 2 bases at J, with 6 bases between the two ends. CDR3 sequence: CASTGAGNTIYF. Written as DNA, the CDR3 is TGTGCCAGCACGGGGGCTGGAAACACCATATATTTT.

This clonotype showed up many times. V gene TRBV6-2 or TRBV6-3 combines with J gene TRBJ2-5; 10 nucleotides align to TRBD2. V was pared by 7 bases and J by 5 bases, with 10 bases of the junction left unmatched. The CDR3 is 15 residues long. Germline values: CDR1 MNHEY, CDR2 SVGEGT. CDR3 in DNA: TGTGCCAGCAATTCGCTAGCGGGAGTCTTGGAGACCCAGTACTTC. Translated: CASNSLAGVLETQYF.

The sample holds a few counts of this clonotype. The gene calls are TRBV4-3 and TRBJ2-5, with a tentative D call TRBD1 (7 bases). V was trimmed by 0 bases and J by 9 bases, leaving 29 bases between them. The CDR3 has 19 residues. Germline CDR1 LGHNA, CDR2 YSLEER. The CDR3 DNA reads TGCGCCAGCAGCCAAGATTTAGTATCCCCGGACAGGATATGGGGGGCCCAGTACTTC. It encodes CASSQDLVSPDRIWGAQYF.

As concerns this clonotype: A single base separates this from a much larger clone, so it may be a read error. The V call is TRBV5-1, the J call TRBJ2-2; 7 bases match TRBD1. CDR1 and CDR2 (germline): SGHRS, YFSETQ. CDR3 length equals 14 residues. CDR3 loop: CASSTSVSSGGLFF. The CDR3 DNA is TGCGCCAGCAGCACCTCCGTGAGCTCAGGGGGGCTGTTTTTT.

Ten or more counts support this clonotype. The chain uses TRBV5-1 and TRBJ1-5; D ambiguous. This CDR3 comprises 13 residues. V shed 4 bases and J shed 6 bases, with 11 bases lying between them. CDR1 and CDR2 from the germline V gene are SGHRS and YFSETQ. DNA for the CDR3: TGCGCCAGCAGCGATGGTCCAGGTCAGCCCCAGCATTTT. This encodes CASSDGPGQPQHF.

At least ten counts were recorded for this clonotype. The rearrangement uses TRBV10-3 and TRBJ1-2; D remains ambiguous. This CDR3 is built from 12 residues. Germline V gene data show CDR1 as ENHRY and CDR2 as SYGVKD. Trimming left V 4 bases short and J 2 bases short, with 5 bases between. CDR3 residues: CAISGQNYGYTF. The CDR3 coding sequence is TGTGCCATCAGTGGCCAGAACTATGGCTACACCTTC.

At least ten counts were recorded for this clonotype. The chain recombines TRBV12-3 or TRBV12-4 with TRBJ2-7; D not resolved. The CDR3 spans 14 residues. V was clipped by 4 bases and J by 2 bases, with 12 bases between them. The CDR3 loop is CASSWTTSTYEQYF. The CDR3 DNA reads TGTGCCAGCAGTTGGACGACTTCGACCTACGAGCAGTACTTC.